The 3 T cell receptor beta chains below come from one sample, sequenced in a study of radiation and T cells in renal cell carcinoma. The table came from immunoSEQ multiplex PCR; TCRdb's copy has only in-frame clones and leaves some out. The sample includes around 30,000 clones, 81% of them seen just once. The time point: blood 4 weeks post-SBRT, at nephrectomy. Stated treatment: 15 Gy SBRT to primary tumor, nephrectomy 4 weeks later. Specimen: blood, collected from a patient whose treatment included radiotherapy and nephrectomy. These receptors came from a man aged 55 to 70 with renal cell carcinoma.

This sequence joins TRBV18 and TRBJ2-2; 7 nucleotides align to TRBD2. Germline CDR1 reads KGHSH; CDR2 reads LQKENI. The V and J ends lost 8 bases and 2 bases, in that order; junction bases with no gene match: 17. This CDR3 is 18 amino acids long. DNA for the CDR3: TGTGCCAGCACCCCCCCAGGGAGGGGAAACCTTAACACCGGGGAGCTGTTTTTT. Translation: CASTPPGRGNLNTGELFF.

The rearrangement links TRBV9 to TRBJ2-7; 9 bases match TRBD1. Unmatched junction bases numbered 9, after V lost 3 bases and J lost 5 bases. The CDR3 covers 15 residues. Looked up from germline, CDR1 is SGDLS and CDR2 is YYNGEE. In nucleotides, the CDR3 is TGTGCCAGCAGCGCCCGGGACAGGGCAATGAACGAGCAGTACTTC. It specifies CASSARDRAMNEQYF. The full variable domain, with the rest looked up from reference TRBV9 and TRBJ2-7, is DSGVTQTPKHLITATGQRVTLRCSPRSGDLSVYWYQQSLDQGLQFLIQYYNGEERAKGNILERFSAQQFPDLHSELNLSSLELGDSALYFCASSARDRAMNEQYFGPGTRLTVT.

The chain is built from TRBV7-9 and TRBJ1-2; TRBD1 agrees at 8 bases. The CDR3 loop spans 15 amino acids. The germline CDR1 and CDR2 sequences are SEHNR and FQNEAQ (reference sequence). V gave up 10 bases and J gave up 7 bases; unmatched junction bases: 17. The CDR3 is CAILRQGSISTGYTF. CDR3 nucleotides: TGTGCCATACTCAGACAGGGGTCGATATCCACTGGCTACACCTTC.